This T cell receptor beta chain is from a study of beta chain features in type 1 diabetes. CD4+ cells of the naive, central memory, regulatory and stem cell-like memory types were sorted via CD45RO/CCR7/CD25/CD127/CD95/CD27. CDR3 length equals 16 residues. The V gene's germline CDR1 is GTSNPN and CDR2 SVGIG (reference sequence). V lost 2 bases and J 8 bases, leaving 22 bases between the germline ends. The authors reverse transcribed all of the isolated RNA, so sequencing captured expressed TCRB transcripts. Libraries were prepared by immunoSEQ multiplex PCR; TCRdb keeps only in-frame clonotypes and omits some of them. This table has under 450,000 clones, about 15% appearing once. Details on this clone: The antigen is undetermined.

Findings and limits, study-wide: Patients with type 1 diabetes carried fewer insertions and had more deletions at their VDJ junctions.

This TCR was sampled from a woman under 30 in good health. The rearrangement links TRBV30 to TRBJ2-1; D may be TRBD2 (7 bases). Sequencing was carried out using naive CD4+ T cells from blood. This CDR3 is CAWSRGGLGIRDEQFF. CDR3 bases: TGTGCCTGGAGTAGGGGGGGATTGGGGATTAGGGATGAGCAGTTCTTC.